A selection of T cell receptor beta chains follows, all from one sample in a study of cytomegalovirus exposure and HLA in healthy donors. Clones were sequenced by immunoSEQ multiplex PCR, and TCRdb holds only the in-frame ones, with some missing. The sample holds tens of thousands of clones; 92% are singletons and the top ten take 1% to 1.5%. The sequencing sample was made of PBMCs. These receptors came from a woman younger than 35 in good health and CMV-seronegative. The conserved cysteine and the conserved F or W are not part of the CDR3 here.

>TRBJ1-4|TRBV29-1
SVEGSNEKLF
>TRBJ1-2|TRBV28
ASSSTGTDGYT
>TRBJ1-5|TRBV28
ASSFPDSLNQPQH
>TRBJ1-6|TRBV5-8
ASSLVGSSRLISPLH
>TRBJ2-7|TRBV6-5
ASSYSGRGSSEQY
>TRBJ2-7|TRBV28
ASGTRGDEQY
>TRBJ1-2|TRBV14
ASSQEVVT
>TRBJ1-1|TRBV4-2
ASSQRTGADTEAF
>TRBJ2-1|TRBV7-3
ASSSTGTSDVNEQF
>TRBJ2-1|TRBV4-3
ASSQKPLAGGNEQF
>TRBJ2-7|TRBV2
ASSYTDSFYEQY
>TRBJ2-3|TRBV10-3
AIGRDKLTDTQY
>TRBJ2-5|TRBV2
ASGEDRNQETQY
>TRBJ1-1|TRBV5-1
ASSRGANTEAF
>TRBJ1-2|TRBV19
ASSMEGFGYGYT
>TRBJ2-1|TRBV29-1
SVRQVGEEQF
>TRBJ2-5|TRBV18
ASSPGETQY
>TRBJ2-5|TRBV12-5
ASGLAHRGRETQY
>TRBJ2-4|TRBV27
ASSPGLAGLAKNIQY
>TRBJ1-3|TRBV28
ATGTTGNTIY
>TRBJ2-2|TRBV28
ASSLSGGPNTGELF
>TRBJ2-1|TRBV28
ASSLLAGEVNEQF
>TRBJ2-5|TRBV18
ASRGSGQWPRQAQY